The present T cell receptor (beta chain) was sequenced within a study of cytomegalovirus exposure and HLA in healthy donors. Regarding the study as a whole: TCR beta V- and J-gene trimming, according to a later analysis, was linked to a missense DCLRE1C variant. Across donors, sequencing depth was assumed by presence/absence analyses to be roughly uniform.

V was clipped by 0 bases and J by 8 bases, with 27 bases between them. CDR3 size: 19 residues. Germline lookup yields CDR1 SGHDT and CDR2 YYEEEE. A word on this clone: Its cognate antigen is unknown.

PCR was performed using 60 Vbeta and 13 Jbeta primers. Authors' methods: Later work found around 72 million unique TCR beta chains, with about 10 million shared. Profiled with immunoSEQ multiplex PCR; TCRdb holds only in-frame clones, not every one. V and J calls and clone size follow that table, whereas D and trimming were derived from the DNA. The sample carries over 150,000 clones, just under 80% recorded once. What was sequenced was PBMCs. The TCR sequence derives from a woman aged 50 to 65 in good health and CMV-seropositive. The chain recombines TRBV5-6 with TRBJ2-1; D might be TRBD1 (5 bases). The CDR3 is CASSLVSLDISVGRDEQFF. In DNA, the CDR3 is TGTGCCAGCAGCTTGGTCTCACTGGACATCTCCGTAGGTAGGGATGAGCAGTTCTTC.